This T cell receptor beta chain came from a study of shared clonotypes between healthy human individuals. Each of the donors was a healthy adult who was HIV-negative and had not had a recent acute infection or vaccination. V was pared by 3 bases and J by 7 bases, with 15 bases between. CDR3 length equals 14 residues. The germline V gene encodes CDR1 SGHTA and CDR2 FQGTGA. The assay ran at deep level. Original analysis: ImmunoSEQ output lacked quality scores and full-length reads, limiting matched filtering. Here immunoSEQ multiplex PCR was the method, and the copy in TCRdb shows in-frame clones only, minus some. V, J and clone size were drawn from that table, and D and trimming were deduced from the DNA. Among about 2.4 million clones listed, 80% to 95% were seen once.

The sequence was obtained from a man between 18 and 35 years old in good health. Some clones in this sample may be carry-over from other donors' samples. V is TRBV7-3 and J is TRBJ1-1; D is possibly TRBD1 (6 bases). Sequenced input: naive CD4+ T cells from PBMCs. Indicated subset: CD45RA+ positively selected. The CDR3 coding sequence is TGTGCCAGCAGCTTGGGGGCCGGAATTAATGAAGCTTTCTTT. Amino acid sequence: CASSLGAGINEAFF.